Included here is one TCR beta chain sequence, with context. The CDR3 covers 15 residues. The sample belongs to a study of blood T cell repertoires in COVID-19. The data were produced by immunoSEQ multiplex PCR, yet TCRdb's version contains in-frame clones alone and is incomplete. This sample has some 290,000 clones, with more than 85% found just once. The TCR sequence derives from a man aged 18 to 30 with active or convalescent COVID-19. The chain couples TRBV21-1 to TRBJ1-1; the tabulated D call, TRBD1, remains unverified against the DNA. TRBV21-1 corresponds to a pseudogene. The sample consisted of peripheral blood. The CDR3 coding sequence is TGTGCCAGCACTTCACGGACAGGGGTAAGGAGTGGAGCTTTCTTT. It translates to CASTSRTGVRSGAFF.